This T cell receptor beta chain is drawn from a study of cytomegalovirus exposure and HLA in healthy donors. Germline CDR1 LGHNA, CDR2 YNFKEQ. Deletions cut 0 bases from V and 2 bases from J, with 16 bases between. The CDR3 spans 17 residues. Study-level results: Among immune exposure information, only CMV serostatus was available.

The PCR contained 60 Vbeta and 13 Jbeta primers. This table comes from immunoSEQ multiplex PCR, and its TCRdb copy is limited to in-frame clones, with some not included. This sample yields tens of thousands of clones, of which less than 70% are seen a single time; 9.5% to 12% belongs to the top ten. All the people who gave samples were healthy bone marrow donors. As to this clone: The antigen is unknown.

Sample: PBMCs. This chain links TRBV4-2 with TRBJ1-2; D is possibly TRBD1 (5 bases). The source is a woman in her 30s in good health and CMV-seronegative. The CDR3 DNA reads as TGTGCCAGCAGCCAAGAATTGGGGGGATCAAAGAACTATGGCTACACCTTC. Amino acids: CASSQELGGSKNYGYTF.